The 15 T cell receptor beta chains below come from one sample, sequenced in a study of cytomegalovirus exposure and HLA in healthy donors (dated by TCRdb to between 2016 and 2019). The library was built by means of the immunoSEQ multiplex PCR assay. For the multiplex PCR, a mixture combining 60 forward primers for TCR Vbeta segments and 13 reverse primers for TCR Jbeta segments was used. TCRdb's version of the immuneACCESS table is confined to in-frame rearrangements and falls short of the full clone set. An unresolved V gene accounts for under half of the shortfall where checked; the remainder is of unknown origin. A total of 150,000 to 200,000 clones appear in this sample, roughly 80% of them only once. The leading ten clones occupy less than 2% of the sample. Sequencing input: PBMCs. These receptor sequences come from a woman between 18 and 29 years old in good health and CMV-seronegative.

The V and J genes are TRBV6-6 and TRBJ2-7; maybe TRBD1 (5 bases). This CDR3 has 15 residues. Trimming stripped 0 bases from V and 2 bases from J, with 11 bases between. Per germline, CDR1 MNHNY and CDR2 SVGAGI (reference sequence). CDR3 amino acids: CASSYSMGQAYEQYV. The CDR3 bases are TGTGCCAGCAGTTACTCGATGGGGCAAGCCTACGAGCAGTACGTC.

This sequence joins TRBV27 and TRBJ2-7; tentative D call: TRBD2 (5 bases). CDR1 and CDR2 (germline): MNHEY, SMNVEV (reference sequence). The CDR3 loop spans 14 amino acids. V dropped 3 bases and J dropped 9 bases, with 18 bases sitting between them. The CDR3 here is CASSFHASPWGQYF. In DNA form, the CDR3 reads TGTGCCAGCAGTTTTCATGCTAGCCCCTGGGGGCAGTACTTC.

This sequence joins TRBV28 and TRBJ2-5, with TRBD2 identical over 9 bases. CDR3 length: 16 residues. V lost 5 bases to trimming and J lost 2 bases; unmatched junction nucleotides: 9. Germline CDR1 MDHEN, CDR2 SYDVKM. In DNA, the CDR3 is TGTGCCAGCAGTAAATACAGGCTAGCGGGACAAGAGACCCAGTACTTC. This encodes CASSKYRLAGQETQYF.

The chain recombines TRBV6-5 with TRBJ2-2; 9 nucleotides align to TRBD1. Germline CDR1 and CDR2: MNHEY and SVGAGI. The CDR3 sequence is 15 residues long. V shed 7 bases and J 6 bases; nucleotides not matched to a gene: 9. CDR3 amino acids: CASMGQGRLAGELFF. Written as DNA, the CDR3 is TGTGCCAGCATGGGACAGGGTCGTCTCGCCGGGGAGCTGTTTTTT.

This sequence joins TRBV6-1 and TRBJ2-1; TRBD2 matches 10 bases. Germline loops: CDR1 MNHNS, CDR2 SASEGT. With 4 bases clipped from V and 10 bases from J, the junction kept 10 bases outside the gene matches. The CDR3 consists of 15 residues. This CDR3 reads CASSGTSGAVREQFF. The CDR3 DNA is TGTGCCAGCAGTGGGACTAGCGGAGCGGTCCGGGAGCAGTTCTTC.

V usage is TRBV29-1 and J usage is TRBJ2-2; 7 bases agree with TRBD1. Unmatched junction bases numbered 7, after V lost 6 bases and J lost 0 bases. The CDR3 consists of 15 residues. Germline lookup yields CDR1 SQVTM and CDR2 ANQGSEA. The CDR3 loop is CSVNTGTANTGELFF. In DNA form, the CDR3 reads TGCAGCGTGAACACCGGGACAGCGAACACCGGGGAGCTGTTTTTT.

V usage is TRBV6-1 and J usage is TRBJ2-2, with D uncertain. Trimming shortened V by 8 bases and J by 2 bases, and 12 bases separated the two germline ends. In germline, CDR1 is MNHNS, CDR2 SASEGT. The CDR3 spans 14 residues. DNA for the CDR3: TGTGCCAGCCGAGCGCAGATAAACACCGGGGAGCTGTTTTTT. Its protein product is CASRAQINTGELFF.

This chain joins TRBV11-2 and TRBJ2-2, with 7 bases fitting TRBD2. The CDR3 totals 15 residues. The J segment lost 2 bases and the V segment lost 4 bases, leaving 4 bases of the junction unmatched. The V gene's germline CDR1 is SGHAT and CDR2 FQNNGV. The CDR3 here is CASSSGLYNTGELFF. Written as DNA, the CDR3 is TGTGCCAGCAGCTCGGGACTATACAACACCGGGGAGCTGTTTTTT.

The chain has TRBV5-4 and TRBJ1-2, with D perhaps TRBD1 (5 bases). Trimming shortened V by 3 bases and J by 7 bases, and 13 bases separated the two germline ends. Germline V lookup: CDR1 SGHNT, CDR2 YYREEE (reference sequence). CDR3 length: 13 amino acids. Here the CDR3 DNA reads TGTGCCAGCAGCTCGCCAGGGATTCGTGGCTACACCTTC. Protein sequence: CASSSPGIRGYTF. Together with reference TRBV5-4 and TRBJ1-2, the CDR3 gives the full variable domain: ETGVTQSPTHLIKTRGQQVTLRCSSQSGHNTVSWYQQALGQGPQFIFQYYREEENGRGNFPPRFSGLQFPNYSSELNVNALELDDSALYLCASSSPGIRGYTFGSGTRLTVV.

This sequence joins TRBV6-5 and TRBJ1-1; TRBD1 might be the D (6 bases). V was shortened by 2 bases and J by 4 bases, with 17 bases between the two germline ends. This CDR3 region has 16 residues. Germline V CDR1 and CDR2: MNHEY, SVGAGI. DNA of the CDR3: TGTGCCAGCAGTTACCTAGGGGGGGCGCGTGGCACTGAAGCTTTCTTT. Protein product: CASSYLGGARGTEAFF.

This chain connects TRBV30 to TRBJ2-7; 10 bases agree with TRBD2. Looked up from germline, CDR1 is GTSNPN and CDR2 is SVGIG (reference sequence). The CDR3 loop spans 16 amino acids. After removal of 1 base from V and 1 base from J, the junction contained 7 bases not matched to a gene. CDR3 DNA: TGTGCCTGGAGTGAACTAGCGGGGCTTCCTTCCTACGAGCAGTACTTC. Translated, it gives CAWSELAGLPSYEQYF.

The CDR3 DNA reads TGTGCCAGCTCACCACCACTTACCTTGCCTGGAAACACCATATATTTT. Its translation: CASSPPLTLPGNTIYF. The chain is built from TRBV18 and TRBJ1-3; D not certain. The V gene's germline CDR1 is KGHSH and CDR2 LQKENI. Trimming removed 0 bases at V and 2 bases at J, with 11 bases between. This CDR3 is built from 16 residues.

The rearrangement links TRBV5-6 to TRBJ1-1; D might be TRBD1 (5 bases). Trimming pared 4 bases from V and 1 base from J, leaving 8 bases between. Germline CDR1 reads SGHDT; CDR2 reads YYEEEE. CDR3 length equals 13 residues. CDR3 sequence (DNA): TGTGCCAGCAGCCGACAGTCGAACACTGAAGCTTTCTTT. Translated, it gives CASSRQSNTEAFF.

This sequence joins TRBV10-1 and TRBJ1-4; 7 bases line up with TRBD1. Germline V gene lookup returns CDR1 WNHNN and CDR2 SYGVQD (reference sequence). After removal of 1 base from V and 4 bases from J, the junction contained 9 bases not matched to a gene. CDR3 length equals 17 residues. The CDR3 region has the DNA TGCGCCAGCAGTGAGTGGTCTGGGACAGTTTTTAATGAAAAACTGTTTTTT. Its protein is CASSEWSGTVFNEKLFF.

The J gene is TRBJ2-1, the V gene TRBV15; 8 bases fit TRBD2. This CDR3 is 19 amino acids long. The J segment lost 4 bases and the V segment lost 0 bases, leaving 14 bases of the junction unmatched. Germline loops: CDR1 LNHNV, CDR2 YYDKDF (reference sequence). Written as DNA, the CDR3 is TGTGCCACCAGCAGAGACCCCTCGGCGGGAGGCCCTCAATACAATGAGCAGTTCTTC. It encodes CATSRDPSAGGPQYNEQFF.